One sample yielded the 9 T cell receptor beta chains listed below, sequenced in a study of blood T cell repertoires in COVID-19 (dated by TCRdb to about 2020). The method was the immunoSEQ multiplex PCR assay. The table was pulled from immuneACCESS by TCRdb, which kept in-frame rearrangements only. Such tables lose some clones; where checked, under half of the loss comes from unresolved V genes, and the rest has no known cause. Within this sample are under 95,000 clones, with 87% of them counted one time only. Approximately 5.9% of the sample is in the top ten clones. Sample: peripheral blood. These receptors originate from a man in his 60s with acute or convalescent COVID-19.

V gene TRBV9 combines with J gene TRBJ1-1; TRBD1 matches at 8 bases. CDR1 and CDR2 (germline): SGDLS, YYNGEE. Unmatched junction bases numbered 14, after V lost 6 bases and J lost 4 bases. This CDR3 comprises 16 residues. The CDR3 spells CASNNLPTGAATEAFF. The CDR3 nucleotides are TGTGCCAGCAACAACCTACCGACAGGGGCGGCCACTGAAGCTTTCTTT.

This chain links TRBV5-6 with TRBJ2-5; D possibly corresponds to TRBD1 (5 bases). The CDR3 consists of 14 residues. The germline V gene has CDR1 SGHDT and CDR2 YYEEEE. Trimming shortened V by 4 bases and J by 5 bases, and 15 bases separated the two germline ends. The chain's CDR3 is CASSPGPGPETQYF. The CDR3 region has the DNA TGTGCCAGCAGCCCGGGTCCAGGGCCGGAGACCCAGTACTTC.

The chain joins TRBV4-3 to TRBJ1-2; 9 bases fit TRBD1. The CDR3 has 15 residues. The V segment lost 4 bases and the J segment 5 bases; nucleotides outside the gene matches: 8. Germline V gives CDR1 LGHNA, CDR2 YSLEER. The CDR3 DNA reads TGCGCCAGCAGCCCAATACAGGGGGCTGAATATGGCTACACCTTC. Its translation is CASSPIQGAEYGYTF.

The CDR3 loop is CASSPQGADPYEQYF. Here the CDR3 DNA reads TGTGCCAGCAGCCCTCAGGGGGCGGACCCCTACGAGCAGTACTTC. The genes are TRBV13 and TRBJ2-7, with 8 bases fitting TRBD1. Germline lookup yields CDR1 PRHDT and CDR2 FYEKMQ (reference sequence). Germline trimming cut 5 bases from V and 2 bases from J; bases unmatched to any gene: 8. This CDR3 region has 15 residues.

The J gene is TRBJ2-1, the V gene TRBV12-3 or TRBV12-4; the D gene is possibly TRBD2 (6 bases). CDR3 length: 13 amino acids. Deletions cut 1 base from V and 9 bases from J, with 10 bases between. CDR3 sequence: CASSLERVGEQFF. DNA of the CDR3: TGTGCCAGCAGTTTAGAGCGGGTTGGTGAGCAGTTCTTC.

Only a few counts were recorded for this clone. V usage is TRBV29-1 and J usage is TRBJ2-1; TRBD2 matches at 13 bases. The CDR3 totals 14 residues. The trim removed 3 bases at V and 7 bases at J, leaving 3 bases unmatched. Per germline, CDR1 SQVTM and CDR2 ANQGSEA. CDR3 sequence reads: CSVEGLAGRNEQFF. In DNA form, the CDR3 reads TGCAGCGTTGAGGGACTAGCGGGACGGAATGAGCAGTTCTTC.

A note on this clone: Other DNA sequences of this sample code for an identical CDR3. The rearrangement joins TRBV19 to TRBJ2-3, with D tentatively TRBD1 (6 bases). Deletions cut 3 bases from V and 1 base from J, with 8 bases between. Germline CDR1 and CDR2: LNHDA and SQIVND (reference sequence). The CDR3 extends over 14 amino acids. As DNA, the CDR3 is TGTGCCAGTAGTATTGGACAGCGCACAGATACGCAGTATTTT. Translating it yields CASSIGQRTDTQYF.

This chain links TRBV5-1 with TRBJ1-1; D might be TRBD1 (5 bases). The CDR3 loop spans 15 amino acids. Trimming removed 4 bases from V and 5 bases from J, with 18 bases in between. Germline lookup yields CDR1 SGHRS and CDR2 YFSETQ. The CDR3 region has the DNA TGCGCCAGCAGCCCAGAGACGACCGGGGGGACTGAAGCTTTCTTT. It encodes CASSPETTGGTEAFF.

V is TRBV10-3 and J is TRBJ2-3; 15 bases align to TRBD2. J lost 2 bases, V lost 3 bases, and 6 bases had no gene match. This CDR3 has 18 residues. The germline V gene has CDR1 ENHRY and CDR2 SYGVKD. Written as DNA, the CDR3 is TGTGCCATCAGTGATCCCGGGACTAGCGGGGGGTCCACAGATACGCAGTATTTT. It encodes CAISDPGTSGGSTDTQYF.